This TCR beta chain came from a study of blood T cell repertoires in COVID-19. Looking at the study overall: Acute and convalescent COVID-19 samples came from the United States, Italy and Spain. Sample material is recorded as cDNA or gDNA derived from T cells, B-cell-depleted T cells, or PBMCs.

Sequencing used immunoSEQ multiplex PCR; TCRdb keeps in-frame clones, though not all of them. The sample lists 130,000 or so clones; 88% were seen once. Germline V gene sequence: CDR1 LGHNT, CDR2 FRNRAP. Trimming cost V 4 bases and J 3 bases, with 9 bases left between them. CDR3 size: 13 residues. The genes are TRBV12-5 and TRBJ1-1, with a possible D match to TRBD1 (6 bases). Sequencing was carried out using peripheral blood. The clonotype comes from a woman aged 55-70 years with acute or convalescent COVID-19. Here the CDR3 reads CASGSGTHTEAFF. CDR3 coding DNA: TGTGCTAGTGGTTCCGGGACACACACTGAAGCTTTCTTT.